A single TCR beta chain is shown here with its context. Its cognate antigen is unknown. This record belongs to a study of Ad26.COV2.S vaccination and SARS-CoV-2 variants. In the study overall: Donor allocation was to the COV1001 Ad26.COV2.S trial arm. By the intramuscular route, Ad26.COV2.S was given once, or twice 56 days apart.

Germline V gives CDR1 MDHEN, CDR2 SYDVKM. With 5 bases clipped from V and 8 bases from J, the junction kept 8 bases outside the gene matches. This CDR3 is built from 14 residues. The table came from immunoSEQ multiplex PCR; TCRdb's copy has only in-frame clones and leaves some out. The sample lists more than 300,000 clones, 75% to 90% occurring once. Study-wide results and caveats: Quantification of TCR breadth and depth may have yielded underestimates of total T cell responses.

Treatment of the sample: about 20 received Ad26.COV2.S at low or high dose, single or two shots; a few received placebo; per-sample allocation not given. It was on day 63 after the first vaccine or placebo injection that samples were taken. Sequenced here: peripheral blood, sampled in a trial of Ad26.COV2.S vaccine versus placebo. The source is a person between 18 and 59 years old who received the Ad26.COV2.S COVID-19 vaccine or a placebo. The rearrangement links TRBV28 to TRBJ1-2, with TRBD1 matching over 10 bases. The CDR3 loop is CASSPPGQGNGYTF. DNA of the CDR3: TGTGCCAGCAGTCCGCCGGGACAGGGGAACGGCTACACCTTC.